This is a list of T cell receptor beta chains from one sample in a study of T cells in Graves' hyperthyroidism and ophthalmopathy. Each CDR3 protein gets one entry after TCRdb re-called the multiplex PCR reads with MiXCR. The data contain around 700,000 distinct CDR3 sequences, about 19% of them singletons. Sequenced: blood. The receptors stem from a woman aged 50 to 60 with Graves' hyperthyroidism that later progressed to Graves' ophthalmopathy. CDR3s include the opening cysteine and the closing phenylalanine or tryptophan. D genes are given only for firm matches. Expanded clones get a size class; other rows say once, few or many, or leave the size out.

TRBJ1-1	TRBV6-1	NA	NA	TGTGCCAGCAGTGATCTATGGGGCACTGAAGCTTTCTTT	CASSDLWGTEAFF
TRBJ2-1	TRBV2	many	TRBD2	TGTGCCAGCAGGCCGACTAGCGGTGCCTACAATGAGCAGTTCTTC	CASRPTSGAYNEQFF
TRBJ2-5	TRBV5-1	many	NA	TGCGCCAGCAGCTACGCCGGGTCCCAAGAGACCCAGTACTTC	CASSYAGSQETQYF
TRBJ1-1	TRBV3-1	NA	TRBD1	TGTGCCAGCAGCCCACGCCCCCGGGACAGGGGACACACTGAAGCTTTCTTT	CASSPRPRDRGHTEAFF
TRBJ1-2	TRBV3-1	many	NA	TGTGCCAGCAGCCACACTATACCGGGACCGCGGAACTATGGCTACACCTTC	CASSHTIPGPRNYGYTF
TRBJ2-2	TRBV18	NA	TRBD2	TGTGCCAGCTCACCACGACGGGGACTAGATACCGGGGAGCTGTTTTTT	CASSPRRGLDTGELFF
TRBJ2-5	TRBV27	NA	TRBD1	TGTGCCAGCAGTTCGCCCTCGGGACAGGATCAGGAGACCCAGTACTTC	CASSSPSGQDQETQYF
TRBJ2-2	TRBV6-1	NA	NA	TGTGCCAGCAGTTGGGCGTGGGACACCGGGGAGCTGTTTTTT	CASSWAWDTGELFF
TRBJ2-1	TRBV5-1	many	NA	TGCGCCAGCAGCTTGAGGTTCCGGGACCGCAACAATGAGCAGTTCTTC	CASSLRFRDRNNEQFF
TRBJ1-2	TRBV24-1	NA	TRBD1	TGTGCCACCAGTGCCAACCAGGGGGCTGTGGGCTACACCTTC	CATSANQGAVGYTF
TRBJ1-1	TRBV6-5	NA	NA	TGTGCCAGCAGTTCCTTCTCGGTCCCGAACACTGAAGCTTTCTTT	CASSSFSVPNTEAFF
TRBJ1-4	TRBV12-3/TRBV12-4	NA	NA	TGTGCCAGCAGTTTAAGAGGGATTTTTGATGAAAAACTGTTTTTT	CASSLRGIFDEKLFF
TRBJ2-1	TRBV20-1	many	TRBD1	TGCAGTGCTAGGGTCACAGGGGAATACGAGCAGTTCTTC	CSARVTGEYEQFF
TRBJ2-2	TRBV5-1	few	NA	TGCGCCAGCAGCGGGGGGCTGGACACCGGGGAGCTGTTTTTT	CASSGGLDTGELFF